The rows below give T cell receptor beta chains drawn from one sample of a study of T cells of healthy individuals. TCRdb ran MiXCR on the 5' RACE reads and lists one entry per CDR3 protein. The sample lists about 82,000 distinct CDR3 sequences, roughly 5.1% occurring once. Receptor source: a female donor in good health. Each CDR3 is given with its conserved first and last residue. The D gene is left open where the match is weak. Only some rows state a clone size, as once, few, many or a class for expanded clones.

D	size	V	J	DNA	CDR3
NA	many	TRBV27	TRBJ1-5	TGTGCCAGCAGTTTATCGGCGAATCAGCCCCAGCATTTT	CASSLSANQPQHF
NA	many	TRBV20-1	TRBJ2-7	TGCAGTGCTAGTAGGCAGGCCCAAGCCTACGAGCAGTACTTC	CSASRQAQAYEQYF
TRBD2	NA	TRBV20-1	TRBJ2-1	TGCAGTGCTAATGGACTAGCGAGCAATGAGCAGTTCTTC	CSANGLASNEQFF
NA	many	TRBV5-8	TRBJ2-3	TGTGCCAGCAGCTGGGGCTACACAGATACGCAGTATTTT	CASSWGYTDTQYF
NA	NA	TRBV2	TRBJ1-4	TGTGCCAGCAAAACTAATGAAAAACTGTTTTTT	CASKTNEKLFF
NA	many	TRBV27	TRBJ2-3	TGTGCCAGCAGTGCCTACTCTAGCACAGATACGCAGTATTTT	CASSAYSSTDTQYF
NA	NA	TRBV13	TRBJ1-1	TGTGCCAGCAGCTTAAAGGACGAGGCGGGAGGCACTGAAGCTTTCTTT	CASSLKDEAGGTEAFF
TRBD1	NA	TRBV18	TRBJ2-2	TGTGCCAGCTCACCACGACAGGGGGGCCCCGGGGAGCTGTTTTTT	CASSPRQGGPGELFF
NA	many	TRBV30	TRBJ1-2	TGTGCCTGGAGTGTAGCCCAAATTTATGGCTACACCTTC	CAWSVAQIYGYTF
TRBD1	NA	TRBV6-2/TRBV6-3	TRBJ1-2	TGTGCCAGCGACGTAAAATCGGACAGGGCCCAAGATGGCTACACCTTC	CASDVKSDRAQDGYTF
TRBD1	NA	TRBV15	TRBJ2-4	TGTGCCACCAGCAGAGGTGATGGGTGGGGACAGGACTTAAACATTCAGTACTTC	CATSRGDGWGQDLNIQYF
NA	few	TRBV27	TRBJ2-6	TGTGCCAGCAGTTTGAGTCTGGCTGGGGCCAACGTCCTGACTTTC	CASSLSLAGANVLTF
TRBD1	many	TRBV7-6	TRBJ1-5	TGTGCCAGCAGCCCTGGGACAGGGGGCAATCAGCCCCAGCATTTT	CASSPGTGGNQPQHF
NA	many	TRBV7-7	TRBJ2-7	TGTGCTAGCAGCTTAGAAGGAGTCTCCTACGAGCAGTACTTC	CASSLEGVSYEQYF
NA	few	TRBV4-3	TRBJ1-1	TGCGCCAGCAGCCAAGTCGGGACTGAGGTTATAGCTTTCTTT	CASSQVGTEVIAFF
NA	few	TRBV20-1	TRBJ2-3	TGCAGTGCCCGAGGGGGGACAGACAGCACAGATACGCAGTATTTT	CSARGGTDSTDTQYF
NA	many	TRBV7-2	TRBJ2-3	TGTGCCAGCAGCGGAGTGGTGACTAGCACAGATACGCAGTATTTT	CASSGVVTSTDTQYF
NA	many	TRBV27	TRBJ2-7	TGTGCCAGCAGTTTTGGGGTTTCCTACGAGCAGTACTTC	CASSFGVSYEQYF
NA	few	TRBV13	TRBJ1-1	TGTGCCAGCAGCTTAGAGGTAACTGAGAAGGAAGCTTTCTTT	CASSLEVTEKEAFF
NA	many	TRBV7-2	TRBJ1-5	TGTGCCAGCAGCTTAAGTAATTGGGAGGTCAATCAGCCCCAGCATTTT	CASSLSNWEVNQPQHF
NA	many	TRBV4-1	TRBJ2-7	TGCGCCAGCAGCCAAGAGCTCTTCCTGGGAATGAGTCTGTACTTC	CASSQELFLGMSLYF
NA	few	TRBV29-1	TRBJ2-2	TGCAGCGTTGTGGCTAGCGAGTACACCGGGGAGCTGTTTTTT	CSVVASEYTGELFF
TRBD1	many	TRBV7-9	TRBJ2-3	TGTGCCAGCAGCTTACCCGGCAGGGGGCCATTGGGCACAGATACGCAGTATTTT	CASSLPGRGPLGTDTQYF
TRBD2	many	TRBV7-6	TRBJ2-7	TGTGCCAGCAGCCCAAAAGCGGGAGGGCCCTACGAGCAGTACTTC	CASSPKAGGPYEQYF
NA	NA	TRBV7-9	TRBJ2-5	TGTGCCAGCAGCCTTCTAGGGCATCAAGAGACCCAGTACTTC	CASSLLGHQETQYF
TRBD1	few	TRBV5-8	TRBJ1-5	TGTGCCAGCAGCTCCGGGGACAGGGACAATCAGCCCCAGCATTTT	CASSSGDRDNQPQHF
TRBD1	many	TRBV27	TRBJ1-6	TGTGCCAGCAAATACAGGGGGCAGGAAAATTCACCCCTCCACTTT	CASKYRGQENSPLHF
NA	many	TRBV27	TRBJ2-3	TGTGCCAGCAGTTTAGGAGCACCGGCTACGCAGTATTTT	CASSLGAPATQYF
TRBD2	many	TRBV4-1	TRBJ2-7	TGCGCCAGCAGCCAAGAAATTAAAACGGGAGGGCCTTCGGGCTACGAGCAGTACTTC	CASSQEIKTGGPSGYEQYF
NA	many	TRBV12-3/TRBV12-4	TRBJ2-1	TGTGCCAGCAGTTTGTTTGGAAATGAGCAGTTCTTC	CASSLFGNEQFF
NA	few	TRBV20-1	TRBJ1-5	TGCAGTGCTAGAGAGACAGGCAATCAGCCCCAGCATTTT	CSARETGNQPQHF
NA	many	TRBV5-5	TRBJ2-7	TGTGCCAGCAGCTTGGGAGCCAGAAGCTCCTACGAGCAGTACTTC	CASSLGARSSYEQYF
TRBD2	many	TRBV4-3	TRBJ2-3	TGCGCCAGCAGCGCGGGACTAGCGGGACCTATAGATACGCAGTATTTT	CASSAGLAGPIDTQYF
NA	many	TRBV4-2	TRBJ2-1	TGTGCCAGCAGCCATAGCAGCAACGTCTACAATGAGCAGTTCTTC	CASSHSSNVYNEQFF
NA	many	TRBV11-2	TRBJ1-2	TGTGCCAGCAGCTCCCACGGGCAGGGGTATGGCTACACCTTC	CASSSHGQGYGYTF